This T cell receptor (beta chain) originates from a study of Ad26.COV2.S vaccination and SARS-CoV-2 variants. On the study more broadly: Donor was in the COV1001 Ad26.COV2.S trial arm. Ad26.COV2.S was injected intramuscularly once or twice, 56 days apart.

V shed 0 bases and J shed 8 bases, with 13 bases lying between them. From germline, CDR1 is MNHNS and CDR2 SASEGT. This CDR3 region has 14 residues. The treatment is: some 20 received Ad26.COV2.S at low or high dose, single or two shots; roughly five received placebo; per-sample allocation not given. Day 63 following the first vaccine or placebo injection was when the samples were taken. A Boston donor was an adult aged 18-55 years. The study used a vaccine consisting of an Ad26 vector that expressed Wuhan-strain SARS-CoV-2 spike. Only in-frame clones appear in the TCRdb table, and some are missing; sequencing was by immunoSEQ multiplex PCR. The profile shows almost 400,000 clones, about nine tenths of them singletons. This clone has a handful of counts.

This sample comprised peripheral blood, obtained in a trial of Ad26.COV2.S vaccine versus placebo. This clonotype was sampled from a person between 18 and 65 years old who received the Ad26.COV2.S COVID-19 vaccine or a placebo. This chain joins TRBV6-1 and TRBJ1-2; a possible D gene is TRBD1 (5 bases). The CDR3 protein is CASSEAGPLQGYTF. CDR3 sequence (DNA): TGTGCCAGCAGTGAAGCGGGGCCCTTGCAGGGCTACACCTTC.